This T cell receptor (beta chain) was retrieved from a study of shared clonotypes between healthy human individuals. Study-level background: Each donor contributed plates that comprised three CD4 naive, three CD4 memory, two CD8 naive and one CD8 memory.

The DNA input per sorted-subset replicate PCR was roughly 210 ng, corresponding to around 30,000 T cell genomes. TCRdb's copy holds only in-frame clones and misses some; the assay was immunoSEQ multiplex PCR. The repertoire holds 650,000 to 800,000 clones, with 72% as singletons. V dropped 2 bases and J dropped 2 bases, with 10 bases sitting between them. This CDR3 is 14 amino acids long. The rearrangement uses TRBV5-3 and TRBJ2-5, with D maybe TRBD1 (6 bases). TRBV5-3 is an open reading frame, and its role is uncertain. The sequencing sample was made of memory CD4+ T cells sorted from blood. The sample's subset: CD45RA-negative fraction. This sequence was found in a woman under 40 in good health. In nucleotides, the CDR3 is TGTGCCAGAAGCTTCACAGGGCGGCAAGAGACCCAGTACTTC. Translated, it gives CARSFTGRQETQYF.